What follows is one T cell receptor beta chain and its context. The antigen is undetermined. This sample was taken from a study of cytomegalovirus exposure and HLA in healthy donors. Whole-study results and caveats: Being productive about 87% or about 30% of the time was typical of most TCR beta V segments in an earlier analysis. A few chains linked to CMV were shown in vitro to be specific for CMV antigens. Researchers counted 164 TCR beta chains as cytomegalovirus-associated.

Vbeta (60) and Jbeta (13) primers were used in the PCR. Sequenced by immunoSEQ multiplex PCR; TCRdb stores in-frame clones only, minus some. The data hold a few hundred thousand clones, with about 80% observed a single time. At sampling all donors were nominally healthy, likely with unrecorded immune exposures. The CDR3 sequence is 16 residues long. With 4 bases clipped from V and 1 base from J, the junction kept 6 bases outside the gene matches. Germline loops: CDR1 LNHNV, CDR2 YYDKDF (reference sequence). The source material was PBMCs. The V gene is TRBV15, the J gene TRBJ2-2; 7 positions agree with TRBD1. The origin of this receptor is a man in his late teens or twenties in good health and CMV-seronegative. CDR3 bases: TGTGCCACCAGCAAACCCGGGACAGTGAACACCGGGGAGCTGTTTTTT. Translated, it gives CATSKPGTVNTGELFF.